This TCR beta chain is from a study of T-cell memory formation after mild COVID-19. On this clonotype itself: What it binds is unknown.

Trimming stripped 3 bases from V and 7 bases from J, with 9 bases between. Germline V CDR1 and CDR2: SQVTM, ANQGSEA. The CDR3 runs 11 residues. The study's findings and limits: Whether second-wave clones peaking at day 37 were SARS-CoV-2 specific went unconfirmed.

In TCRdb, the 5' RACE reads were re-called with MiXCR into one record per CDR3 protein. The sample holds about 110,000 distinct CDR3 sequences, about 18% seen once. This sequence was found in a man in his late teens or twenties who had mild COVID-19 (a few samples of this study predate the infection). Cell type and time point are not known. This chain links TRBV29-1 with TRBJ2-5; no clear D gene. Sequencing was done on a sample of PBMCs or a T cell subset sorted from them (not recorded which). For the CDR3, the DNA is TGCAGCGTTGAGGGTTTCGGGACCCAGTACTTC. Amino acids: CSVEGFGTQYF.